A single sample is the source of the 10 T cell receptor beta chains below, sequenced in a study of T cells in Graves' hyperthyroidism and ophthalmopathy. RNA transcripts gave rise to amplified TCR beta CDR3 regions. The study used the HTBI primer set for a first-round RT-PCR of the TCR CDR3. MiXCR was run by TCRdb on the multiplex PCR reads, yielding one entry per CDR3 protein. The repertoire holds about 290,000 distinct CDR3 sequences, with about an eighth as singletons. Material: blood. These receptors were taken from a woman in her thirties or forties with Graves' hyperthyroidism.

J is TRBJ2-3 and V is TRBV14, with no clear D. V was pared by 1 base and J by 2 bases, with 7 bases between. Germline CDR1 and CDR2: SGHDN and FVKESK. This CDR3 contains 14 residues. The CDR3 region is CASSQGFHTDTQYF. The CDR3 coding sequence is TGTGCCAGCAGCCAAGGGTTTCACACAGATACGCAGTATTTT.

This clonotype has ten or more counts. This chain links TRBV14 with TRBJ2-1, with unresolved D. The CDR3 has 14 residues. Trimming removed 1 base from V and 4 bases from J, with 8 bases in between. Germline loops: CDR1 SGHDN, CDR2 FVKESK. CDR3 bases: TGTGCCAGCAGCCAAGGTCAGAGGTACAATGAGCAGTTCTTC. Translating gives CASSQGQRYNEQFF.

CDR3 sequence (DNA): TGTGCCAGCAGCTTAGGGCTAGCGGGAGGGCCCCACAATGAGCAGTTCTTC. Its translation: CASSLGLAGGPHNEQFF. This sequence joins TRBV7-8 and TRBJ2-1; 12 bases are a match to TRBD2. Germline CDR1 and CDR2: SGHVS and FQNEAQ. The CDR3 covers 17 residues. V dropped 1 base and J dropped 5; count of bases not matched to a gene: 6.

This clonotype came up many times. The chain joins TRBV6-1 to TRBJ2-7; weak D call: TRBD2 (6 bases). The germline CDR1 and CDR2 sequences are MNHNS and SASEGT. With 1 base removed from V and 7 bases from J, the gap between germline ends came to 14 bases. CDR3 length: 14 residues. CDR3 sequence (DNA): TGTGCCAGCAGTGAAGTGCCAGGAGGAGGGGAGCAGTACTTC. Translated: CASSEVPGGGEQYF.

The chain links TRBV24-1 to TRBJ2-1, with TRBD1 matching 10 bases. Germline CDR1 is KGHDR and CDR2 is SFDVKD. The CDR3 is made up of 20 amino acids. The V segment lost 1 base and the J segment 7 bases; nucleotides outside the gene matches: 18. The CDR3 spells CATSDLIGDRGIGGRNEQFF. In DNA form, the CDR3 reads TGTGCCACCAGTGATTTAATTGGGGACAGGGGAATAGGTGGTCGAAATGAGCAGTTCTTC.

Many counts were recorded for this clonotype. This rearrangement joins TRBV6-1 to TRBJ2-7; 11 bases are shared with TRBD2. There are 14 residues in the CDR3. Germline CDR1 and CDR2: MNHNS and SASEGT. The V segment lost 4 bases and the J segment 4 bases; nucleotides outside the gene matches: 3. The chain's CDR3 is CASSVLAGEYEQYF. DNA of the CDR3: TGTGCCAGCAGTGTACTAGCGGGAGAGTACGAGCAGTACTTC.

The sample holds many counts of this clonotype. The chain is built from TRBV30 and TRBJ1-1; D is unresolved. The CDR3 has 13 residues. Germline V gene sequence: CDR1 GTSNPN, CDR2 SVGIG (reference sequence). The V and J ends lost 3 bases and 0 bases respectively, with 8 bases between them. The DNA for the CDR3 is TGTGCCTGGAGGCGGGGAATGAACACTGAAGCTTTCTTT. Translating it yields CAWRRGMNTEAFF.

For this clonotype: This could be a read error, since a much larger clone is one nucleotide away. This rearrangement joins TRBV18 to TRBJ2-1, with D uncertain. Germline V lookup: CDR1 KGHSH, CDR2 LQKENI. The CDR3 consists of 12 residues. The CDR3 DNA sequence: TGTGCCAGCTCAACGTTAAACAATGAGCAGCTCTTC. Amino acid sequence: CASSTLNNEQLF.

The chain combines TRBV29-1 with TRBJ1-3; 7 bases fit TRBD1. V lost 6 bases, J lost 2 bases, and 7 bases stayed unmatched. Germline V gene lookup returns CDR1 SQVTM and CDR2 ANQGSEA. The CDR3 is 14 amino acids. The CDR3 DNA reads TGCAGCGTACTTACAGGGGTTGCTGGAAACACCATATATTTT. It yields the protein CSVLTGVAGNTIYF.

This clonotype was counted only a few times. DNA of the CDR3: TGTGCCTGGTTTAGCGGGAGTTACACCGGGGAGCTGTTTTTT. Translating it yields CAWFSGSYTGELFF. V usage is TRBV30 and J usage is TRBJ2-2; 9 bases are a match to TRBD2. CDR1 and CDR2 from the germline V gene are GTSNPN and SVGIG (reference sequence). After removal of 5 bases from V and 3 bases from J, the junction contained 4 bases not matched to a gene. This CDR3 contains 14 residues.